The 16 T cell receptor beta chains in this list originate from one sample, sequenced in a study of blood T cells in healthy people across ages. The authors ran a second PCR of about 6 to 11 cycles using a sample-barcoded 5' primer and a J-beta primer mix. TCRdb passed the 5' RACE reads through MiXCR, listing each CDR3 protein once. The sample lists 700,000 to 900,000 distinct CDR3 sequences; about 53% were seen once. The sequencing sample was made of blood. These receptors came from a man older than 75 in good health.

The gene calls are TRBV5-1 and TRBJ1-4; D gene ambiguous. The germline V and J ends were trimmed by 0 bases and 8 bases, with 11 bases remaining between them. Germline V gene lookup returns CDR1 SGHRS and CDR2 YFSETQ. This CDR3 contains 14 residues. The CDR3 loop reads CASSLARPIEKLFF. The CDR3 DNA is TGCGCCAGCAGCTTGGCTAGGCCAATAGAAAAACTGTTTTTT.

This chain links TRBV10-3 with TRBJ1-6; 8 nucleotides line up with TRBD1. Germline assignment: CDR1 ENHRY and CDR2 SYGVKD. The CDR3 has 15 residues. V lost 6 bases, J lost 9 bases, and 10 bases stayed unmatched. The CDR3 coding sequence is TGTGCCATCAGGTCTTCGGGACAGGAGGGTTCACCCCTCCACTTT. This gives the protein CAIRSSGQEGSPLHF.

A note on this clonotype: A read error may produce the germline difference seen at one junction end. The chain combines TRBV5-1 with TRBJ2-1; 8 nucleotides align to TRBD2. The V gene's germline CDR1 is SGHRS and CDR2 YFSETQ. The CDR3 runs to 16 residues. The CDR3 DNA follows: TGCGCCAGCAGCTTGGCCGGGACCAGCGGGAGCAATGAGCGGTTCTTC. As protein: CASSLAGTSGSNERFF.

The sample holds one count of this clonotype. The J gene is TRBJ2-7, the V gene TRBV5-1; 9 bases agree with TRBD1. Per germline, CDR1 SGHRS and CDR2 YFSETQ. CDR3 size: 15 residues. The trim removed 4 bases at V and 3 bases at J, leaving 8 bases unmatched. Here the CDR3 reads CASSRGTGNLYEQYF. In DNA, the CDR3 is TGCGCCAGCAGCCGGGGGACAGGGAACCTCTACGAGCAGTACTTC.

Only a few counts were recorded for this clonotype. V is TRBV12-3 or TRBV12-4 and J is TRBJ2-1; no definite D call. V was shortened by 5 bases and J by 5 bases, with 10 bases between the two germline ends. CDR3 length: 13 residues. The CDR3 spells CASSPRAHNEQFF. In DNA form, the CDR3 reads TGTGCCAGCAGTCCTCGAGCCCACAATGAGCAGTTCTTC.

The V and J genes are TRBV27 and TRBJ1-2, with a possible D match to TRBD1 (5 bases). The V end lost 8 bases, the J end lost 8 bases, and 15 bases lay between the germline ends. Germline CDR1 reads MNHEY; CDR2 reads SMNVEV (reference sequence). This CDR3 has 12 residues. The CDR3 region is CASRERAGGYTF. The CDR3, as DNA: TGTGCCAGCCGGGAGAGGGCAGGGGGCTACACCTTC.

The V call is TRBV20-1, the J call TRBJ2-2, with D possibly TRBD2 on 5 matching bases. This CDR3 spans 15 amino acids. V lost 6 bases to trimming and J lost 0 bases, with 14 bases between them. CDR1 and CDR2 from the germline V gene are DFQATT and SNEGSKA (reference sequence). The CDR3 DNA is TGCAGTGCCATTGAGGCGGGTTCGAACACCGGGGAGCTGTTTTTT. This translates into CSAIEAGSNTGELFF.

The chain has TRBV14 and TRBJ1-4; 8 nucleotides agree with TRBD1. Trimming removed 4 bases from V and 4 bases from J; junction bases left unmatched: 5. Germline V gives CDR1 SGHDN, CDR2 FVKESK. The CDR3 is 15 residues long. The CDR3 spells CASSRRQGYNEKLFF. DNA for the CDR3: TGTGCCAGCAGCCGGCGACAGGGGTATAATGAAAAACTGTTTTTT.

The genes are TRBV2 and TRBJ2-3; the D gene could be TRBD1 or TRBD2 (5 bases each). V shed 5 bases and J shed 14 bases, with 29 bases lying between them. This CDR3 spans 16 amino acids. Germline lookup yields CDR1 SNHLY and CDR2 FYNNEI. CDR3 sequence reads: CASSTLGGPRGRYAYF. DNA of the CDR3: TGTGCCAGCAGTACCCTTGGCGGCCCACGGGGCAGATACGCGTATTTT.

The V gene is TRBV27, the J gene TRBJ2-7; a weak D match, TRBD2 (7 bases). The CDR3 consists of 14 residues. V lost 0 bases and J lost 5, with 11 bases in between. The germline CDR1 and CDR2 sequences are MNHEY and SMNVEV (reference sequence). The CDR3 sequence is CASSLSGGAHEQYF. In DNA, the CDR3 is TGTGCCAGCAGTTTATCTGGGGGGGCCCACGAGCAGTACTTC.

The CDR3 DNA reads as TGTGCCAGCAGCGACCGGGAGCCCCGGACAGATACGCAGTATTTT. It is translated as CASSDREPRTDTQYF. The V and J genes are TRBV7-6 and TRBJ2-3; D may be TRBD2 (6 bases). Trimming stripped 5 bases from V and 3 bases from J, with 15 bases between. The CDR3 extends over 15 amino acids. Germline V lookup: CDR1 SGHVS, CDR2 FNYEAQ.

V and J are TRBV7-9 and TRBJ1-6, with a possible D match to TRBD1 (6 bases). This CDR3 has 14 amino acids. V lost 5 bases, J lost 10 bases, and 15 bases lay in between. Germline CDR1 reads SEHNR; CDR2 reads FQNEAQ (reference sequence). This CDR3 is CASSPGGGHSPLHF. The CDR3 nucleotides read TGTGCCAGCAGCCCGGGAGGGGGGCACTCACCCCTCCACTTT.

This clonotype was observed a handful of times. CDR3 residues: CASNPGLAGVEQFF. The CDR3 nucleotides are TGTGCCAGCAACCCCGGACTAGCTGGGGTTGAGCAGTTCTTC. V is TRBV12-3 or TRBV12-4 and J is TRBJ2-1, with 8 positions matching TRBD2. The CDR3 length is 14 residues. Trimming took 7 bases from V and 9 from J; bases not matched to a gene: 11.

V gene TRBV5-1 combines with J gene TRBJ2-3, with D perhaps given as TRBD1 or TRBD2 (5 bases each). The CDR3 covers 16 residues. V lost 4 bases and J lost 1, with 16 bases in between. Looked up from germline, CDR1 is SGHRS and CDR2 is YFSETQ. CDR3 bases: TGCGCCAGCAGCCGGGGCGACCCGGGTGGCACAGATACGCAGTATTTT. This encodes CASSRGDPGGTDTQYF.

The V call is TRBV5-1, the J call TRBJ2-4; 7 nucleotides align to TRBD2. The J segment lost 4 bases and the V segment lost 1 base, leaving 5 bases of the junction unmatched. Germline V lookup: CDR1 SGHRS, CDR2 YFSETQ. There are 15 residues in the CDR3. CDR3 amino acids: CASSLPAGQKNIQYF. CDR3 nucleotides: TGCGCCAGCAGCTTGCCAGCGGGGCAGAAAAACATTCAGTACTTC.

This clonotype was found a few times. The chain employs TRBV12-3 or TRBV12-4 and TRBJ2-7, with 8 bases that match TRBD2. Trimming cost V 3 bases and J 4 bases; bases outside gene matches: 8. The CDR3 spans 15 residues. CDR3 protein: CASSLGGLGLYEQYF. The CDR3 bases are TGTGCCAGCAGTTTGGGGGGACTAGGGCTGTACGAGCAGTACTTC.